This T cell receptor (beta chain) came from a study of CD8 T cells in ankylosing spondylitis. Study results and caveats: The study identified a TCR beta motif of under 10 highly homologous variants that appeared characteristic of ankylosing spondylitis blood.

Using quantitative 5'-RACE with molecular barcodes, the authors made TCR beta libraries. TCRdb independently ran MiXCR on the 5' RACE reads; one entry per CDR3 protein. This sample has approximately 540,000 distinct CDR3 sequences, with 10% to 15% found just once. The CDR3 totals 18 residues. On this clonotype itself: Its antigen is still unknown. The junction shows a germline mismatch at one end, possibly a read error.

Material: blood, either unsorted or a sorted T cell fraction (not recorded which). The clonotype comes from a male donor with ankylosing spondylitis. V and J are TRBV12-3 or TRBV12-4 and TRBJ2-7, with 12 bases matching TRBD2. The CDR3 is CARSLLDLLAGGLLGQYF. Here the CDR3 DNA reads TGTGCCCGCAGTTTATTGGATCTTCTAGCGGGAGGGTTATTGGGGCAGTACTTC.